The 7 T cell receptor beta chains in this list originate from one sample, sequenced in a study of CD8+ T cells in alopecia areata. In each case, RNA was isolated and then reverse transcribed into cDNA as the sequencing template. Method: immunoSEQ multiplex PCR; TCRdb's copy keeps in-frame clones and lacks some. The table has approximately 150,000 clones, more than 40% seen once. Material for sequencing was CD4+ T cells sorted from blood. These receptors were taken from a human donor with alopecia areata.

The chain carries TRBV5-1 and TRBJ1-2; 8 nucleotides align to TRBD1. The V segment lost 0 bases and the J segment 6 bases; nucleotides outside the gene matches: 4. The CDR3 is 14 residues long. Germline V gives CDR1 SGHRS, CDR2 YFSETQ. The CDR3 spells CASSLGNRGDGYTF. In nucleotides, the CDR3 is TGCGCCAGCAGCTTGGGCAACAGGGGGGATGGCTACACCTTC.

A few counts support this clone. Here the CDR3 DNA reads TGTGCCATCACGAGGGGAAATGAGCAGTTCTTC. Translated: CAITRGNEQFF. This rearrangement joins TRBV10-3 to TRBJ2-1, with D perhaps being TRBD1 or TRBD2 (5 bases each). Germline V gene data show CDR1 as ENHRY and CDR2 as SYGVKD. V was pared by 7 bases and J by 7 bases, with 8 bases between. The CDR3 spans 11 residues.

This chain uses TRBV30 with TRBJ2-7, with D possibly TRBD2 on 6 matching bases. With 1 base removed from V and 3 bases from J, the gap between germline ends came to 13 bases. The length of the CDR3 is 14 residues. In germline, CDR1 is GTSNPN, CDR2 SVGIG (reference sequence). This chain's CDR3 is CAWSELGGVYEQYF. DNA for the CDR3: TGTGCCTGGAGTGAATTGGGAGGTGTCTACGAGCAGTACTTC. Looking up the rest from reference TRBV30 and TRBJ2-7 gives the full variable domain: SQTIHQWPATLVQPVGSPLSLECTVEGTSNPNLYWYRQAAGRGLQLLFYSVGIGQISSEVPQNLSASRPQDRQFILSSKKLLLSDSGFYLCAWSELGGVYEQYFGPGTRLTVT.

In its sample, this clone was seen once. CDR3 nucleotides: TGTGCCAGCAGTGGAGAAATGAACACTGAAGCTTTCTTT. Encoded protein: CASSGEMNTEAFF. The chain carries TRBV2 and TRBJ1-1; unclear D gene. The CDR3 consists of 13 residues. Germline V gene data show CDR1 as SNHLY and CDR2 as FYNNEI. Trimming removed 4 bases from V and 0 bases from J, with 6 bases in between. Supplemented by reference TRBV2 and TRBJ1-1, the full variable domain reads EPEVTQTPSHQVTQMGQEVILRCVPISNHLYFYWYRQILGQKVEFLVSFYNNEISEKSEIFDDQFSVERPDGSNFTLKIRSTKLEDSAMYFCASSGEMNTEAFFGQGTRLTVV.

The chain is built from TRBV13 and TRBJ2-3; D uncertain. The CDR3 is made up of 11 amino acids. Germline V gene lookup returns CDR1 PRHDT and CDR2 FYEKMQ (reference sequence). V lost 5 bases and J 5 bases, leaving 5 bases between the germline ends. The CDR3 DNA sequence: TGTGCCAGCAGCCGCAAAGATACGCAGTATTTT. Protein sequence: CASSRKDTQYF.

V usage is TRBV28 and J usage is TRBJ2-5; maybe TRBD2 (5 bases). The CDR3 is 13 amino acids. V lost 10 bases and J 3 bases, leaving 15 bases between the germline ends. Germline CDR1 MDHEN, CDR2 SYDVKM. CDR3 sequence (DNA): TGTGCCACAACACGGGGAACAGAAGAGACCCAGTACTTC. This codes for CATTRGTEETQYF. Variable domain in full (rest from reference TRBV28 and TRBJ2-5): DVKVTQSSRYLVKRTGEKVFLECVQDMDHENMFWYRQDPGLGLRLIYFSYDVKMKEKGDIPEGYSVSREKKERFSLILESASTNQTSMYLCATTRGTEETQYFGPGTRLLVL.

This clone was counted between two and nine times. V gene TRBV19 combines with J gene TRBJ1-1; D unclear. This CDR3 region has 13 residues. Germline CDR1 and CDR2: LNHDA and SQIVND (reference sequence). With 6 bases removed from V and 0 bases from J, the gap between germline ends came to 8 bases. CDR3 DNA: TGTGCCAGTAGGACCCACCTGAACACTGAAGCTTTCTTT. This translates into CASRTHLNTEAFF. Supplemented by reference TRBV19 and TRBJ1-1, the full variable domain reads DGGITQSPKYLFRKEGQNVTLSCEQNLNHDAMYWYRQDPGQGLRLIYYSQIVNDFQKGDIAEGYSVSREKKESFPLTVTSAQKNPTAFYLCASRTHLNTEAFFGQGTRLTVV.